This T cell receptor beta chain was identified during a study of blood T cell repertoires in COVID-19. About the research overall: Material from acute and convalescent COVID-19 was sourced from the United States, Italy and Spain. In each case, the material was cDNA or gDNA derived from T cells, B-cell-depleted T cells, or PBMCs.

CDR1 is LGHDT, CDR2 YNNKEL, per germline (reference sequence). With 4 bases clipped from V and 12 bases from J, the junction kept 5 bases outside the gene matches. The CDR3 consists of 13 residues. The authors' processing: Counts of nucleated cells, estimated from reference gene primer amplification, were obtained. The method was immunoSEQ multiplex PCR; TCRdb's version includes in-frame clones alone and lacks a portion of them. For V, J and clone size, that table is used; D and trimming come from the DNA. In the table there are some 45,000 clones, about 90% of which are singletons. This clonotype was sampled from a man aged 50-60 years with active COVID-19. Sample: peripheral blood. This sequence joins TRBV3-1 (or the pseudogene TRBV3-2) and TRBJ2-1; TRBD2 matches at 11 bases. The CDR3 here is CASSRLAGSVQFF. For the CDR3, the DNA is TGTGCCAGCAGCCGACTAGCGGGAAGTGTGCAGTTCTTC.